These 30 T cell receptor beta chains share one sample of origin, sequenced in a study of post-analysis software for immune sequencing data. Notes on the study in general: Elevated frequency relative to controls characterized several TRBV segments in patients, TRBV5-6, TRBV5-1 and TRBV20-1 among them.

Each TCR beta cDNA library carried unique molecular identifiers. TCRdb ran MiXCR on the PCR reads and lists one entry per CDR3 protein. Of more than 350,000 distinct CDR3 sequences in the sample, 30% to 45% were seen once. Their antigens are not known. Sequences were obtained from blood. All receptors come from a girl between 2 and 10 years old with multiple sclerosis.

This clonotype appeared a few times. J is TRBJ1-5 and V is TRBV5-6; the D is unclear. The V gene lost 4 bases and the J gene lost 5 bases, with 16 bases spanning the gap. The CDR3 spans 15 residues. Germline CDR1 is SGHDT and CDR2 is YYEEEE. CDR3 DNA: TGTGCCAGCAGCCCTGGCGTAGGTTTTTATCAGCCCCAGCATTTT. Encoded protein: CASSPGVGFYQPQHF.

The J gene is TRBJ2-7, the V gene TRBV28; 7 nucleotides agree with TRBD1. The CDR3 extends over 15 amino acids. J was trimmed by 4 bases and V by 3 bases; bases with no gene match: 9. CDR1 and CDR2 from the germline V gene are MDHEN and SYDVKM. The CDR3 region is CASSLATGKRYEQYF. As DNA, the CDR3 is TGTGCCAGCAGTTTGGCGACAGGGAAGCGGTACGAGCAGTACTTC.

This clonotype occurred a few times. The rearrangement joins TRBV5-1 to TRBJ2-7, with D perhaps being TRBD1 or TRBD2 (5 bases each). Germline V gives CDR1 SGHRS, CDR2 YFSETQ. Trimming left V 1 base short and J 7 bases short, with 18 bases between. The CDR3 sequence is 15 residues long. The CDR3 protein is CASSLTLGSEGEQYF. The CDR3, as DNA: TGCGCCAGCAGCTTGACGCTGGGTAGCGAGGGGGAGCAGTACTTC.

The CDR3 DNA sequence: TGTGCCAGCAGTTTCCCGGGACAGGCCTCCTACGAGCAGTACTTC. It is translated as CASSFPGQASYEQYF. The rearrangement links TRBV28 to TRBJ2-7; 8 bases fit TRBD1. V lost 3 bases to trimming and J lost 0 bases; unmatched junction nucleotides: 4. This CDR3 spans 15 amino acids. The germline V gene encodes CDR1 MDHEN and CDR2 SYDVKM. The full variable domain, its missing parts supplied by reference TRBV28 and TRBJ2-7, is DVKVTQSSRYLVKRTGEKVFLECVQDMDHENMFWYRQDPGLGLRLIYFSYDVKMKEKGDIPEGYSVSREKKERFSLILESASTNQTSMYLCASSFPGQASYEQYFGPGTRLTVT.

V and J are TRBV7-9 and TRBJ1-4; D not resolved. The CDR3 loop spans 15 amino acids. Trimming shortened V by 5 bases and J by 0 bases, and 10 bases separated the two germline ends. The germline CDR1 and CDR2 sequences are SEHNR and FQNEAQ (reference sequence). The CDR3 coding sequence is TGTGCCAGCAGCCCCCTCCCCACAACTAATGAAAAACTGTTTTTT. Amino acid sequence: CASSPLPTTNEKLFF.

For the CDR3, the DNA is TGTGCCAGCAGTTTCGAGGAGCGGGGGGGCTATACCATTCAGTACTTC. Amino acid sequence: CASSFEERGGYTIQYF. J is TRBJ2-4 and V is TRBV12-3 or TRBV12-4, with 10 bases lining up with TRBD2. This CDR3 has 16 amino acids. After removal of 3 bases from V and 9 bases from J, the junction contained 11 bases not matched to a gene.

V and J are TRBV28 and TRBJ2-7; TRBD1 is a possible D gene (5 bases). The end of the DNA aligns better with TRBJ2-4, so the J call may be wrong. The CDR3 runs to 13 residues. Germline loops: CDR1 MDHEN, CDR2 SYDVKM. The CDR3 DNA is TGTGCCAGCAGTTTGAACAGGATGCACATTCAGTACTTC. Residues: CASSLNRMHIQYF.

The V gene is TRBV12-3 or TRBV12-4, the J gene TRBJ2-7; D may be TRBD2 (6 bases). The CDR3 runs 16 residues. Trimming shortened V by 4 bases and J by 1 base, and 17 bases separated the two germline ends. CDR3 sequence reads: CASSSLQGGKSYEQYF. The DNA for the CDR3 is TGTGCCAGCAGTTCTCTGCAGGGCGGGAAGTCCTACGAGCAGTACTTC.

This rearrangement joins TRBV4-1 to TRBJ1-2; tentatively, D is TRBD1 (5 bases). This CDR3 is 16 amino acids long. Trimming shortened V by 3 bases and J by 4 bases, and 18 bases separated the two germline ends. In germline, CDR1 is MGHRA, CDR2 YSYEKL. This CDR3 is CASSHPNGGDGYGYTF. The CDR3 DNA sequence: TGCGCCAGCAGCCATCCGAACGGAGGGGACGGCTATGGCTACACCTTC.

This chain uses TRBV29-1 with TRBJ2-7; D gene unclear. CDR1 and CDR2 (germline): SQVTM, ANQGSEA. V was pared by 0 bases and J by 1 base, with 4 bases between. This CDR3 spans 12 amino acids. Here the CDR3 DNA reads TGCAGCGTTGAAGAAGCTTCCTACGAGCAGTACTTC. Encoded protein: CSVEEASYEQYF.

The chain links TRBV20-1 to TRBJ2-7, with D tentatively TRBD1 (5 bases). This CDR3 has 14 amino acids. Germline assignment: CDR1 DFQATT and CDR2 SNEGSKA (reference sequence). The V end was cut by 5 bases, the J end by 0 bases, with 14 bases between. The CDR3 DNA reads as TGCAGTGCTGGGGCAGGTACCAGCTCCTACGAGCAGTACTTC. Protein product: CSAGAGTSSYEQYF.

This clonotype was seen a few times. The chain employs TRBV5-1 and TRBJ2-3, with D tentatively TRBD1 (6 bases). CDR1 and CDR2 from the germline V gene are SGHRS and YFSETQ. The CDR3 contains 16 residues. The V and J ends lost 3 bases and 2 bases respectively, with 16 bases between them. The CDR3 DNA is TGCGCCAGCAGCTCGACAGGTCACGGTTTCACAGATACGCAGTATTTT. Translated: CASSSTGHGFTDTQYF.

The gene calls are TRBV7-2 and TRBJ2-7; TRBD1 agrees at 8 bases. CDR1 is SGHTA and CDR2 is FQGNSA in the germline V gene. The CDR3 runs 15 residues. V gave up 2 bases and J gave up 3 bases; unmatched junction bases: 6. The CDR3 nucleotides read TGTGCCAGCAGCTTATCCGGGACAGGTCTCTACGAGCAGTACTTC. Protein: CASSLSGTGLYEQYF.

The CDR3 is CASSIQGGGYNEQFF. In nucleotides, the CDR3 is TGTGCCAGCAGTATACAGGGTGGTGGCTACAATGAGCAGTTCTTC. V gene TRBV12-3 or TRBV12-4 combines with J gene TRBJ2-1, with a tentative D call TRBD1 (6 bases). With 5 bases removed from V and 3 bases from J, the gap between germline ends came to 14 bases. The CDR3 contains 15 residues.

The chain links TRBV28 to TRBJ2-1, with TRBD2 identical over 8 bases. The CDR3 sequence is 13 residues long. V trimming: 6 bases; J trimming: 9 bases; junction bases outside the gene matches: 7. The germline V gene has CDR1 MDHEN and CDR2 SYDVKM. The CDR3 nucleotides are TGTGCCAGCAGGGGACTAGGCTGGAGTGAGCAGTTCTTC. Translation gives CASRGLGWSEQFF.

On this clonotype itself: At one end the junction does not follow the germline gene, possibly because of a read error. The chain employs TRBV28 and TRBJ1-6; D perhaps matches TRBD1 (5 bases). The CDR3 is 18 amino acids. CDR1 MDHEN and CDR2 SYDVKM come from the germline V gene. The CDR3 DNA sequence: TGTGCCTGCAGTTTAAGGGAGGGAACGTTATGGGGGTATTCACCCCTCCACTTT. Protein sequence: CACSLREGTLWGYSPLHF.

The rearrangement uses TRBV6-4 and TRBJ2-3; a weak D match, TRBD1 (5 bases). CDR1 is MRHNA and CDR2 is SNTAGT in the germline V gene. Trimming stripped 4 bases from V and 2 bases from J, with 13 bases between. The CDR3 has 15 residues. The chain's CDR3 is CASSGNSDNTDTQYF. The DNA for the CDR3 is TGTGCCAGCAGTGGAAACTCGGACAACACAGATACGCAGTATTTT.

CDR3 sequence (DNA): TGTGCCAGCAGCCCTTCCGGGACTTCCTACAATGAGCAGTTCTTC. This gives the protein CASSPSGTSYNEQFF. J is TRBJ2-1 and V is TRBV7-3, with a possible D match to TRBD2 (6 bases). The germline gives CDR1 SGHTA, CDR2 FQGTGA. With 5 bases removed from V and 1 base from J, the gap between germline ends came to 12 bases. This CDR3 is built from 15 residues. Full variable domain (remainder filled in from reference TRBV7-3 and TRBJ2-1): GAGVSQTPSNKVTEKGKYVELRCDPISGHTALYWYRQSLGQGPEFLIYFQGTGAADDSGLPNDRFFAVRPEGSVSTLKIQRTERGDSAVYLCASSPSGTSYNEQFFGPGTRLTVL.

The chain combines TRBV6-5 with TRBJ2-2, with D possibly being TRBD1 (6 bases). The CDR3 extends over 19 amino acids. Deletions cut 0 bases from V and 0 bases from J, with 17 bases between. Germline V gives CDR1 MNHEY, CDR2 SVGAGI. The CDR3 here is CASSYSWAGVVSNTGELFF. The CDR3 DNA reads TGTGCCAGCAGTTACTCGTGGGCAGGGGTCGTGTCGAACACCGGGGAGCTGTTTTTT.

The chain joins TRBV6-1 to TRBJ2-7, with 8 positions matching TRBD1. Germline V lookup: CDR1 MNHNS, CDR2 SASEGT. The J segment lost 5 bases and the V segment lost 9 bases, leaving 9 bases of the junction unmatched. CDR3 length equals 13 residues. The DNA for the CDR3 is TGTGCCAGTTGTTGGACAGGGATCGACGAGCAGTACTTC. It codes for CASCWTGIDEQYF.

The chain recombines TRBV27 with TRBJ1-6; TRBD1 agrees at 9 bases. The CDR3 contains 16 residues. CDR1 is MNHEY and CDR2 is SMNVEV in the germline V gene (reference sequence). Losses at the gene ends were 3 bases for V and 10 bases for J; bases not matched to a gene: 10. The CDR3 coding sequence is TGTGCCAGCAGTTTCGGAGCAGGGACAGGGTACTCACCCCTCCACTTT. It translates to CASSFGAGTGYSPLHF.

The table lists this clonotype with a few counts. The V gene is TRBV7-9, the J gene TRBJ1-2, with D perhaps TRBD1 (6 bases). The CDR3 loop spans 12 amino acids. The germline V gene encodes CDR1 SEHNR and CDR2 FQNEAQ (reference sequence). V lost 6 bases, J lost 7 bases, and 12 bases lay in between. Here the CDR3 reads CASRPGGGGYTF. The CDR3 DNA follows: TGTGCCAGCAGACCCGGGGGCGGTGGCTACACCTTC.

There are a few counts of this clonotype. V is TRBV7-2 and J is TRBJ2-6; TRBD2 matches at 13 bases. The CDR3 runs 20 residues. The V gene's germline CDR1 is SGHTA and CDR2 FQGNSA. After removal of 6 bases from V and 0 bases from J, the junction contained 11 bases not matched to a gene. CDR3 sequence reads: CASSPWRLAGGLSGANVLTF. The CDR3 coding sequence is TGTGCCAGCAGTCCATGGCGACTAGCGGGAGGTCTCTCTGGGGCCAACGTCCTGACTTTC.

This chain joins TRBV7-3 and TRBJ1-6; D call uncertain. V lost 2 bases, J lost 9 bases, and 8 bases lay in between. The CDR3 is 13 amino acids. Germline CDR1 SGHTA, CDR2 FQGTGA. CDR3: CASSLSGSSPLHF. The CDR3 coding sequence is TGTGCCAGCAGCTTATCGGGGAGTTCACCCCTCCACTTT.

The chain employs TRBV27 and TRBJ2-2; D possibly corresponds to TRBD1 (6 bases). Germline V gives CDR1 MNHEY, CDR2 SMNVEV (reference sequence). Between the trimmed V and J ends, which lost 6 bases and 3 bases, there was a span of 14 bases. The CDR3 contains 15 residues. Here the CDR3 reads CASSPLQGDTGELFF. For the CDR3, the DNA is TGTGCCAGCAGCCCCTTACAGGGAGACACCGGGGAGCTGTTTTTT.

The rearrangement joins TRBV4-3 to TRBJ2-3; TRBD1 matches at 7 bases. V shed 1 base, J shed 0 bases, and the junction held 4 bases outside the gene matches. This CDR3 region has 16 residues. Looked up from germline, CDR1 is LGHNA and CDR2 is YSLEER. CDR3 region: CASSQGRGSSTDTQYF. The CDR3 coding sequence is TGCGCCAGCAGCCAAGGCAGGGGGTCCAGCACAGATACGCAGTATTTT.

This sequence joins TRBV28 and TRBJ2-1; 15 nucleotides match TRBD2. CDR3 length: 19 residues. Trimming cost V 2 bases and J 1 base; bases outside gene matches: 6. Germline lookup yields CDR1 MDHEN and CDR2 SYDVKM. CDR3 in DNA: TGTGCCAGCAGTTTACCGGGACTAGCGGGGGGTATTTCCTACAATGAGCAGTTCTTC. It specifies CASSLPGLAGGISYNEQFF.

The V call is TRBV5-1, the J call TRBJ2-1; 7 bases agree with TRBD1. The CDR3 contains 14 residues. The germline CDR1 and CDR2 sequences are SGHRS and YFSETQ. The V and J ends lost 4 bases and 5 bases, in that order; junction bases with no gene match: 6. The CDR3 protein is CASSLTGFDNEQFF. For the CDR3, the DNA is TGCGCCAGCAGCCTGACAGGGTTCGACAATGAGCAGTTCTTC.

This clonotype was counted between two and nine times. The J gene is TRBJ2-1, the V gene TRBV28, with D perhaps assigned TRBD1 or TRBD2 (5 bases each). There are 14 residues in the CDR3. Germline values: CDR1 MDHEN, CDR2 SYDVKM. With 8 bases removed from V and 7 bases from J, the gap between germline ends came to 18 bases. As DNA, the CDR3 is TGTGCCAGCGGGGACGCAAGGGCGAGGAATGAGCAGTTCTTC. Translated: CASGDARARNEQFF.

This clonotype was counted many times. V gene TRBV6-2 or TRBV6-3 combines with J gene TRBJ1-5, with D possibly TRBD1 on 5 matching bases. V was pared by 0 bases and J by 0 bases, with 9 bases between. Germline lookup yields CDR1 MNHEY and CDR2 SVGEGT. This CDR3 has 16 residues. CDR3 bases: TGTGCCAGCAGTTACTCCGGGCAGGGTAGCAATCAGCCCCAGCATTTT. This sequence encodes CASSYSGQGSNQPQHF.